This passage covers 29 T cell receptor beta chains from one sample sequenced in a study of CXCR3-negative and CXCR3-positive naive CD8 T cells (dated by TCRdb to about 2019). What the research found in general, with its limitations: TRB CDR3s from CXCR3-positive naive cells showed higher hydrophobicity (lower Kidera factor 4), lower energy, and higher strength and volume indices than CXCR3-negative naive cells.

TCRdb records NextSeq 550 as the sequencer. The Human TCR Profiling Kit (MiLaboratory) was used to prepare UMI-labeled 5' RACE TRB cDNA libraries. TCRdb reprocessed the reads and assigns one entry to each CDR3 protein sequence, leaving out DNA. This sample's records show approximately 140,000 distinct CDR3 sequences. Jointly, the top ten make up 0.25% to 0.3% of the sample. These TCRs' antigens remain unknown. The specimen was naive CXCR3+ CD8+ T cells from blood. The cell subset or site label corresponds to: CD45RO-CCR7+CD27+CD95- naive CD8+ T cells expressing CXCR3 (TNR3+). The receptors were gathered from a human donor in good health. Some clones in this sample may be carry-over from other donors' samples.

The V gene is TRBV11-2, the J gene TRBJ2-7; without DNA, the TCRdb call of TRBD1 cannot be checked. The CDR3 contains 14 residues. CDR1 and CDR2 from the germline V gene are SGHAT and FQNNGV. The chain's CDR3 is CASSLGARGLEQYF. The entire variable domain, with the rest obtained from reference TRBV11-2 and TRBJ2-7, is as follows: EAGVAQSPRYKIIEKRQSVAFWCNPISGHATLYWYQQILGQGPKLLIQFQNNGVVDDSQLPKDRFSAERLKGVDSTLKIQPAKLEDSAVYLCASSLGARGLEQYFGPGTRLTVT.

V and J are TRBV7-9 and TRBJ2-1; as DNA is missing, the TRBD2 call by TCRdb cannot be tested. This CDR3 is built from 15 residues. Per germline, CDR1 SEHNR and CDR2 FQNEAQ (reference sequence). The CDR3 is CASRSGLQTYNEQFF.

V usage is TRBV10-3 and J usage is TRBJ2-1; TCRdb returns TRBD1, unconfirmable since there is no DNA. This CDR3 is built from 13 residues. The germline V gene encodes CDR1 ENHRY and CDR2 SYGVKD. The CDR3 sequence: CATQGIGYNEQFF.

The J gene is TRBJ2-7, the V gene TRBV28; TCRdb outputs TRBD1, but without DNA this stays unchecked. Germline lookup yields CDR1 MDHEN and CDR2 SYDVKM. This CDR3 region has 12 residues. CDR3 residues: CASSYDSYEQYF.

The CDR3 here is CSAEGLSSYEQYF. The chain links TRBV29-1 to TRBJ2-7. The CDR3 runs to 13 residues. Germline V gene sequence: CDR1 SQVTM, CDR2 ANQGSEA.

The rearrangement uses TRBV25-1 and TRBJ2-7; the D call of TRBD2 rests on TCRdb alone, since no DNA is present to check it. The CDR3 has 12 residues. Germline loops: CDR1 MGHDK, CDR2 SYGVNS. CDR3 in amino acids: CASGTSPYEQYF.

This sequence joins TRBV29-1 and TRBJ2-3. The CDR3 length is 14 residues. The germline V gene has CDR1 SQVTM and CDR2 ANQGSEA. CDR3 sequence: CSVEDGLTGPTQYF.

This chain links TRBV11-3 with TRBJ2-3. Germline V CDR1 and CDR2: SGHNT, YENEEA. CDR3 size: 13 residues. CDR3 protein: CASSLPEADTQYF.

This rearrangement joins TRBV7-9 to TRBJ1-2. The CDR3 is 15 residues long. In germline, CDR1 is SEHNR, CDR2 FQNEAQ (reference sequence). CDR3 residues: CASSLAQRRNYGYTF.

The CDR3 region is CASSLVLGSETGQFFWGYTF. This chain joins TRBV7-9 and TRBJ1-2; TCRdb lists TRBD1, though no DNA is available to test this call. Germline CDR1 SEHNR, CDR2 FQNEAQ (reference sequence). The CDR3 covers 20 residues.

The chain links TRBV12-3 or TRBV12-4 to TRBJ2-7; checking the TCRdb D call of TRBD2 is not possible without DNA. This CDR3 comprises 16 residues. CDR3 in amino acids: CASSRGLIKPIYEQYF.

The V call is TRBV28, the J call TRBJ2-7; checking the TCRdb D call of TRBD1 is not possible without DNA. The V gene's germline CDR1 is MDHEN and CDR2 SYDVKM. The CDR3 length is 14 residues. CDR3 in amino acids: CASSPRTNSYEQYF.

The V gene is TRBV20-1, the J gene TRBJ2-7; lacking DNA, the TRBD2 call made by TCRdb goes unchecked. Germline CDR1 DFQATT, CDR2 SNEGSKA (reference sequence). The CDR3 is made up of 15 amino acids. CDR3 protein: CSARALAESSYEQYF.

The chain combines TRBV14 with TRBJ2-1; TCRdb lists TRBD2, though no DNA is available to test this call. The CDR3 totals 19 residues. The V gene's germline CDR1 is SGHDN and CDR2 FVKESK. CDR3 sequence reads: CASSQELAGYTLLYNEQFF.

This chain joins TRBV29-1 and TRBJ2-1; TCRdb gives TRBD2 as the D gene, but with no DNA this cannot be confirmed. The CDR3 has 13 amino acids. Germline loops: CDR1 SQVTM, CDR2 ANQGSEA. CDR3: CSVPTSGNNEQFF.

V is TRBV5-1 and J is TRBJ2-5; no DNA is available, so the TRBD2 call from TCRdb remains unchecked. The CDR3 is 15 amino acids. CDR1 is SGHRS and CDR2 is YFSETQ in the germline V gene. This chain's CDR3 is CASSLGLAGQETRYF.

The chain employs TRBV2 and TRBJ2-1; TCRdb's assignment of TRBD2 cannot be checked, as there is no DNA. This CDR3 region has 13 residues. Germline CDR1 SNHLY, CDR2 FYNNEI. The CDR3: CASRTGRSNEQFF. Drawing the rest from reference TRBV2 and TRBJ2-1, the complete variable domain is EPEVTQTPSHQVTQMGQEVILRCVPISNHLYFYWYRQILGQKVEFLVSFYNNEISEKSEIFDDQFSVERPDGSNFTLKIRSTKLEDSAMYFCASRTGRSNEQFFGPGTRLTVL.

The chain carries TRBV29-1 and TRBJ2-2; the TCRdb call, TRBD1, lacks DNA for checking. The CDR3 extends over 18 amino acids. From germline, CDR1 is SQVTM and CDR2 ANQGSEA. The CDR3 loop reads CSVERAPRDRVYSGELFF.

The CDR3 protein is CSVVQDNYEQYF. The chain has TRBV29-1 and TRBJ2-7; the TRBD1 assignment by TCRdb is unverifiable without DNA. Germline V gene lookup returns CDR1 SQVTM and CDR2 ANQGSEA. The CDR3 has 12 residues.

The chain carries TRBV7-9 and TRBJ2-7; the D call of TRBD1 rests on TCRdb alone, since no DNA is present to check it. Germline-derived CDR1 and CDR2 are SEHNR and FQNEAQ (reference sequence). This CDR3 has 15 amino acids. This CDR3 is CASSPVGTGVGEQYF.

V gene TRBV29-1 combines with J gene TRBJ2-2; the TCRdb D gene call, TRBD2, has no DNA to confirm it. The CDR3 has 16 amino acids. The V gene's germline CDR1 is SQVTM and CDR2 ANQGSEA. The CDR3 here is CSVEREGLAGSGELFF.

The chain is built from TRBV29-1 and TRBJ1-1. The germline CDR1 and CDR2 sequences are SQVTM and ANQGSEA. There are 15 residues in the CDR3. CDR3 loop: CSVEDPNTANTEAFF.

V gene TRBV20-1 combines with J gene TRBJ1-1; TCRdb's D call, TRBD1, is unchecked because there is no DNA. CDR3 length: 17 amino acids. In germline, CDR1 is DFQATT, CDR2 SNEGSKA (reference sequence). The CDR3: CSARGYDGASVNTEAFF.

J is TRBJ2-7 and V is TRBV6-5; TCRdb gives TRBD1 as the D gene, but with no DNA this cannot be confirmed. CDR3 size: 14 residues. Germline CDR1 is MNHEY and CDR2 is SVGAGI. The chain's CDR3 is CASSPPYRAYEQYF.

V usage is TRBV29-1 and J usage is TRBJ2-7. The CDR3 is 12 amino acids. In germline, CDR1 is SQVTM, CDR2 ANQGSEA. CDR3 protein: CSVRGDSYEQYF.

The V call is TRBV11-2, the J call TRBJ2-2; TCRdb's assignment of TRBD1 cannot be checked, as there is no DNA. CDR3 length equals 20 residues. CDR1 is SGHAT, CDR2 FQNNGV, per germline. CDR3 loop: CASSSIPGHRSSKNTGELFF.

V and J are TRBV12-3 or TRBV12-4 and TRBJ1-6. The CDR3 contains 14 residues. CDR3 region: CASSFATEDSPLHF.

The CDR3 spells CASSPDRGRRRYSNQPQHF. The rearrangement joins TRBV19 to TRBJ1-5; the D gene TCRdb calls, TRBD1, cannot be checked with no DNA. Germline CDR1 reads LNHDA; CDR2 reads SQIVND (reference sequence). This CDR3 has 19 residues.

The chain joins TRBV6-5 to TRBJ2-1; TCRdb names TRBD2, which stays unverified in the absence of DNA. Germline V CDR1 and CDR2: MNHEY, SVGAGI. The CDR3 extends over 13 amino acids. CDR3 loop: CASSPREGYEQFF.